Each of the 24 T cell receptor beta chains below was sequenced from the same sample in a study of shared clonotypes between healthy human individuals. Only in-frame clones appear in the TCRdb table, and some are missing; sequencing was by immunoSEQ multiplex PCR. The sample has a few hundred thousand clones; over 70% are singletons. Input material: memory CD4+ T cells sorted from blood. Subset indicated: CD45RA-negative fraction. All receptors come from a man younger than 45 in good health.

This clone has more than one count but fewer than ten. This CDR3 is CASSKTWGSTRGLNTEAFF. The CDR3 bases are TGTGCCAGCAGCAAAACCTGGGGCTCAACCAGGGGATTGAACACTGAAGCTTTCTTT. The rearrangement joins TRBV21-1 to TRBJ1-1; the tabulated D call, TRBD1, remains unverified against the DNA. TRBV21-1 is a known pseudogene. There are 19 residues in the CDR3.

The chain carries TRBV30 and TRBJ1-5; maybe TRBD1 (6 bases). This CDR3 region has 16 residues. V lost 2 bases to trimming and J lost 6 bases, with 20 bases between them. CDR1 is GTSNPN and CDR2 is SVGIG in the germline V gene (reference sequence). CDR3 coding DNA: TGTGCCTGGAGTCAACTTTTACAGGGCGGGGGTCAGCCCCAGCATTTT. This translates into CAWSQLLQGGGQPQHF.

CDR3 bases: TGTGCCAGTAGAACTCCGGCGAGTGTGAACACTGAAGCTTTCTTT. Translation gives CASRTPASVNTEAFF. The rearrangement joins TRBV19 to TRBJ1-1; D gene ambiguous. The CDR3 runs to 15 residues. The ends were cut back, 6 bases at V and 0 bases at J, with 14 bases in the middle. In germline, CDR1 is LNHDA, CDR2 SQIVND (reference sequence). Complete variable domain (other parts from reference TRBV19 and TRBJ1-1): DGGITQSPKYLFRKEGQNVTLSCEQNLNHDAMYWYRQDPGQGLRLIYYSQIVNDFQKGDIAEGYSVSREKKESFPLTVTSAQKNPTAFYLCASRTPASVNTEAFFGQGTRLTVV.

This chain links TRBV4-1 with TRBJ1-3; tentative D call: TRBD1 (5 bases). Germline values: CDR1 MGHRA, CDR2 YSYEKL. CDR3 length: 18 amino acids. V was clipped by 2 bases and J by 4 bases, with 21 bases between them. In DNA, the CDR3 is TGCGCCAGCAGCCAAAACCTTCCGACGGGGGTGTCCGGAAACACCATATATTTT. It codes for CASSQNLPTGVSGNTIYF.

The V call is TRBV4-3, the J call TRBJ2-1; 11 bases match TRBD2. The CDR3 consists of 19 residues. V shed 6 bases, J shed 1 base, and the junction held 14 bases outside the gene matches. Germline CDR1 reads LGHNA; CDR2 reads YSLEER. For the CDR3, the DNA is TGCGCCAGCAGACCAGGGGTAGCGGGAGGGCCTCTGTCCTACAATGAGCAGTTCTTC. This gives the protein CASRPGVAGGPLSYNEQFF.

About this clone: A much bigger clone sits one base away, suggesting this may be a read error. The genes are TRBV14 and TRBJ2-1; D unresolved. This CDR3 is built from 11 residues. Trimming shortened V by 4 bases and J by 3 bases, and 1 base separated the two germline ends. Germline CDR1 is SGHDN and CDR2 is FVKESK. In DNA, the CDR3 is TGTGCCAGCAGCCTCTACAATGAGCAGTTCTTC. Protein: CASSLYNEQFF.

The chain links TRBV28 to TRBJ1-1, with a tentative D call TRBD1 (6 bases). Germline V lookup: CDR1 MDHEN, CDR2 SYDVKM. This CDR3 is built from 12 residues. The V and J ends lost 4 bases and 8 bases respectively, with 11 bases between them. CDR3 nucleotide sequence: TGTGCCAGCAGTTGGTTGGGGGCCGAAGCTTTCTTT. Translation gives CASSWLGAEAFF. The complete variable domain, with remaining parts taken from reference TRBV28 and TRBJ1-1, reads DVKVTQSSRYLVKRTGEKVFLECVQDMDHENMFWYRQDPGLGLRLIYFSYDVKMKEKGDIPEGYSVSREKKERFSLILESASTNQTSMYLCASSWLGAEAFFGQGTRLTVV.

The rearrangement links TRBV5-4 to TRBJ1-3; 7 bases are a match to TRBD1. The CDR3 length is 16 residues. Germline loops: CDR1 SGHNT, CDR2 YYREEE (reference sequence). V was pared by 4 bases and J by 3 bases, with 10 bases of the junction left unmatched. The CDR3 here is CASSARQGGFGNTIYF. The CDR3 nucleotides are TGTGCCAGCAGCGCCCGACAGGGAGGCTTTGGAAACACCATATATTTT.

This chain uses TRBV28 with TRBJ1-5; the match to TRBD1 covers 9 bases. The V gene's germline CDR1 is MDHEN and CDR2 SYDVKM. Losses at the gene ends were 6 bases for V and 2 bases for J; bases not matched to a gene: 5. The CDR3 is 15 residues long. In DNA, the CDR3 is TGTGCCAGCAGCCCGGGACAGGGTGGCAATCAGCCCCAGCATTTT. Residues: CASSPGQGGNQPQHF. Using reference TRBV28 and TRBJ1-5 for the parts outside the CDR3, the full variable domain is DVKVTQSSRYLVKRTGEKVFLECVQDMDHENMFWYRQDPGLGLRLIYFSYDVKMKEKGDIPEGYSVSREKKERFSLILESASTNQTSMYLCASSPGQGGNQPQHFGDGTRLSIL.

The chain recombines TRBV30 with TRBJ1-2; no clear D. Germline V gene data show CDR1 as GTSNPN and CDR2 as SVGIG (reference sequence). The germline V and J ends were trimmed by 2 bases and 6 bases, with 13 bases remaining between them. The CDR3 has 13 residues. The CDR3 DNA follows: TGTGCCTGGAGTTTTGTTCCCGAAAATGGCTACACCTTC. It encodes CAWSFVPENGYTF.

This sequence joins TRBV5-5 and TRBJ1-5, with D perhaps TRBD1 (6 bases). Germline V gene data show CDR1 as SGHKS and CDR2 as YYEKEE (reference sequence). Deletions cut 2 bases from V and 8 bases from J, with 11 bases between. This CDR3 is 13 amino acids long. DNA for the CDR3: TGTGCCAGCAGCTTCATAGAGGGGGAGCCCCAGCATTTT. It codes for CASSFIEGEPQHF.

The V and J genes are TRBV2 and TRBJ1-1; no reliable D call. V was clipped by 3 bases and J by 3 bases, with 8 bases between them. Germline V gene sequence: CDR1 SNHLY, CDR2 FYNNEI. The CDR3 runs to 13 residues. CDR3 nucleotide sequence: TGTGCCAGCAGTGACGTCAGAGACACTGAAGCTTTCTTT. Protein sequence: CASSDVRDTEAFF. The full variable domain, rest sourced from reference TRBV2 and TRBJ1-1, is EPEVTQTPSHQVTQMGQEVILRCVPISNHLYFYWYRQILGQKVEFLVSFYNNEISEKSEIFDDQFSVERPDGSNFTLKIRSTKLEDSAMYFCASSDVRDTEAFFGQGTRLTVV.

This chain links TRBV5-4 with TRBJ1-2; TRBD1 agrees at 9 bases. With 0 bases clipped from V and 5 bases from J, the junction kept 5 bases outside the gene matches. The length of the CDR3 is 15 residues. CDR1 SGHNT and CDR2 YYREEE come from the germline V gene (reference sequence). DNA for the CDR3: TGTGCCAGCAGCTTGGGCGACAGGGGGGCTTATGGCTACACCTTC. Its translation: CASSLGDRGAYGYTF.

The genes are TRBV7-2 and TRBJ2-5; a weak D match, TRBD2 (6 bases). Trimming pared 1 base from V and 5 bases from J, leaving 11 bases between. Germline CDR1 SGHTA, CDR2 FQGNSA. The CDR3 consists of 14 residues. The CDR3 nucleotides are TGTGCCAGCAGCTTAGGCGGGAAGCTTGAGACCCAGTACTTC. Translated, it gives CASSLGGKLETQYF.

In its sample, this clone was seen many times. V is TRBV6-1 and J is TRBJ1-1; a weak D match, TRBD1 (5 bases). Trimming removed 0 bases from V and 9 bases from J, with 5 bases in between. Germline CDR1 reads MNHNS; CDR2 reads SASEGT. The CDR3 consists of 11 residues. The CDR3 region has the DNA TGTGCCAGCAGTGAAGCGGGACAAGCTTTCTTT. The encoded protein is CASSEAGQAFF.

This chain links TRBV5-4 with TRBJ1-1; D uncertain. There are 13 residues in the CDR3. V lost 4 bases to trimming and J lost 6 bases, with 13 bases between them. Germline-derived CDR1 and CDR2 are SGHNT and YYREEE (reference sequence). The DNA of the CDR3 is TGTGCCAGCAGCCCCGGTCTGGTGGCTGAAGCTTTCTTT. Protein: CASSPGLVAEAFF.

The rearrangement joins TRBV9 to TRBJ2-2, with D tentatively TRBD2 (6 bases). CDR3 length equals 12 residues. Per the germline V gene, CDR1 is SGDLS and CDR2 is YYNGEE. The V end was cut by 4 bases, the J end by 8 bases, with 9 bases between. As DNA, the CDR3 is TGTGCCAGCAGCCCGCGGGGTGGGGAGCTGTTTTTT. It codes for CASSPRGGELFF.

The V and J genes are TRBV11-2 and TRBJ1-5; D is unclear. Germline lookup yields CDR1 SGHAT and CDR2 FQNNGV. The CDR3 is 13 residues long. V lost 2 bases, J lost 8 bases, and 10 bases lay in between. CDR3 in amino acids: CASSLIPFEPQHF. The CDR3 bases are TGTGCCAGCAGCTTAATCCCCTTTGAGCCCCAGCATTTT. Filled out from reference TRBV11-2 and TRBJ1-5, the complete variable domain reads EAGVAQSPRYKIIEKRQSVAFWCNPISGHATLYWYQQILGQGPKLLIQFQNNGVVDDSQLPKDRFSAERLKGVDSTLKIQPAKLEDSAVYLCASSLIPFEPQHFGDGTRLSIL.

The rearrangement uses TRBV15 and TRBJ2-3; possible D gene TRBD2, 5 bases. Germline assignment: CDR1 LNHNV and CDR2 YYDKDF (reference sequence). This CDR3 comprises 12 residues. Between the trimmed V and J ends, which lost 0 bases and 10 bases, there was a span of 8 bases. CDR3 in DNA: TGTGCCACCAGCAGAGATACGGAGGCGCAGTATTTT. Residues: CATSRDTEAQYF.

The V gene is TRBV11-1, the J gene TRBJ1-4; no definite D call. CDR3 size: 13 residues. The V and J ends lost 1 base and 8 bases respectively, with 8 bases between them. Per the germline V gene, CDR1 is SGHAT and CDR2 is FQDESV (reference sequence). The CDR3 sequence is CASSLVTEEKLFF. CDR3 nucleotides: TGTGCCAGCAGCTTAGTAACTGAAGAAAAACTGTTTTTT.

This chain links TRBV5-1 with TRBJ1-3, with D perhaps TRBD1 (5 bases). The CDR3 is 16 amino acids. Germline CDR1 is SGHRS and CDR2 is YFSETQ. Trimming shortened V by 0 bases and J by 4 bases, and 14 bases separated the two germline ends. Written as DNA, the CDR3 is TGCGCCAGCAGCTTGGCGGGGGACGGACCCGGAAACACCATATATTTT. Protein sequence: CASSLAGDGPGNTIYF.

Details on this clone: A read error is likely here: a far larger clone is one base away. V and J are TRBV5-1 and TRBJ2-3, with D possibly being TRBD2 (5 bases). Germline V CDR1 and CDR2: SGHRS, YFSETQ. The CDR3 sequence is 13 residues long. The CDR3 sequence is CAGSQAEADTQYF. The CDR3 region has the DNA TGCGCCGGCAGCCAAGCGGAGGCAGATACGCAGTATTTT.

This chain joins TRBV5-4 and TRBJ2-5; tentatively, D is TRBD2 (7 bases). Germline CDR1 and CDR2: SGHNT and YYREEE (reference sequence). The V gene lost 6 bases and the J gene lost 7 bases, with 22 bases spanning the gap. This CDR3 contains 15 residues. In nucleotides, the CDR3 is TGTGCCAGCAACGATAGGGGGGGTCTGAGGGGGACCCAGTACTTC. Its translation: CASNDRGGLRGTQYF.

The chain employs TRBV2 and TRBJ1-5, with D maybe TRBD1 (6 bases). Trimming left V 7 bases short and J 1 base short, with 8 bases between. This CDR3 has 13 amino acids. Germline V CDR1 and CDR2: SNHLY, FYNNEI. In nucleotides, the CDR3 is TGTGCCAGCACAGGGGTGAGCAATCAGCCCCAGCATTTT. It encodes CASTGVSNQPQHF.